This TCR beta chain is drawn from a study of Tregs in tolerant kidney transplant recipients. Using immunoSEQ multiplex PCR, the repertoire was profiled, and TCRdb retains in-frame clones only, with some absent. The sample lists 69,000 or so clones, approximately 88% occurring once. The V segment lost 0 bases and the J segment 6 bases; nucleotides outside the gene matches: 2. The CDR3 sequence is 14 residues long. Germline V CDR1 and CDR2: MNHEY, SMNVEV (reference sequence). The gene calls are TRBV27 and TRBJ1-2; 9 nucleotides agree with TRBD1. Sequencing used CD4+ T cells from blood, obtained before the transplant. The sequence was obtained from a human donor who received a combined kidney and bone marrow transplant. The CDR3 DNA reads TGTGCCAGCAGTTTATCGGGACAGGGAAATGGCTACACCTTC. This gives the protein CASSLSGQGNGYTF.